The 14 T cell receptor beta chains below all came from one sample that was sequenced in a study of T cells in Graves' hyperthyroidism and ophthalmopathy. It was RNA transcripts that yielded the amplified TCR beta CDR3 regions. HTBI primers drove first-round RT-PCR of the TCR CDR3. TCRdb itself ran the multiplex PCR reads through MiXCR, one entry per CDR3 protein. The sample lists more than 550,000 distinct CDR3 sequences; about 45% were seen once. The source material was peripheral blood or thyroid tissue (not recorded which). These receptors all stem from an adult man with Graves' disease, either hyperthyroidism or ophthalmopathy (not recorded which).

The chain links TRBV10-3 to TRBJ2-7; D may be TRBD1 (6 bases). The length of the CDR3 is 15 residues. Per germline, CDR1 ENHRY and CDR2 SYGVKD. V lost 10 bases and J 6 bases, leaving 25 bases between the germline ends. The CDR3 nucleotides read TGTGCCAGCAGACCAACAGGGATAGATGTACGCGAGCAGTACTTC. Translated, it gives CASRPTGIDVREQYF.

As concerns this clonotype: A much larger clone differs from this one at a single base, so this may be a read error. V usage is TRBV20-1 and J usage is TRBJ1-1; D uncertain. Germline loops: CDR1 DFQATT, CDR2 SNEGSKA (reference sequence). This CDR3 is built from 9 residues. CDR3 region: CRANTEAFF. Written as DNA, the CDR3 is TGCAGAGCGAACACTGAAGCTTTCTTT.

This clonotype was seen only a few times. The chain employs TRBV20-1 and TRBJ1-5; tentative D call: TRBD1 (5 bases). The germline V and J ends were trimmed by 5 bases and 0 bases, with 11 bases remaining between them. Per the germline V gene, CDR1 is DFQATT and CDR2 is SNEGSKA (reference sequence). The CDR3 runs 14 residues. Written as DNA, the CDR3 is TGCAGTGCTCGGGACCCCAATAGCAATCAGCCCCAGCATTTT. It yields the protein CSARDPNSNQPQHF.

The table lists this clonotype with a few counts. The chain links TRBV19 to TRBJ1-5; 9 nucleotides agree with TRBD1. The germline CDR1 and CDR2 sequences are LNHDA and SQIVND (reference sequence). CDR3 size: 15 residues. Trimming took 5 bases from V and 6 from J; bases not matched to a gene: 8. In nucleotides, the CDR3 is TGTGCCAGTAGTCTTGGGGGACAGGGCCCTCAGCCCCAGCATTTT. It is translated as CASSLGGQGPQPQHF.

A remark on this clonotype: A single base separates this from a much larger clone, so it may be a read error. V usage is TRBV25-1 and J usage is TRBJ1-2; 9 bases agree with TRBD1. CDR1 MGHDK and CDR2 SYGVNS come from the germline V gene. CDR3 length: 16 residues. The CDR3 protein is CVSSLAVGQGNYGYTF. The CDR3 DNA sequence: TGTGTCAGCAGCCTCGCTGTGGGACAGGGAAACTATGGCTACACCTTC.

The chain uses TRBV5-1 and TRBJ1-3; possible D gene TRBD1, 5 bases. Germline V lookup: CDR1 SGHRS, CDR2 YFSETQ. The V gene lost 3 bases and the J gene lost 4 bases, with 11 bases spanning the gap. The CDR3 length is 14 residues. The CDR3 region has the DNA TGCGCCAGCAGCTGGGCAGGGATCGGAAACACCATATATTTT. Translation gives CASSWAGIGNTIYF.

V and J are TRBV2 and TRBJ1-5, with D unclear. Germline V gene lookup returns CDR1 SNHLY and CDR2 FYNNEI. V lost 2 bases and J 2 bases, leaving 10 bases between the germline ends. The CDR3 extends over 15 amino acids. CDR3 DNA sequence: TGTGCCAGCAGTGAAATGAATGGGGGCAATCAGCCCCAGCATTTT. It codes for CASSEMNGGNQPQHF.

This clonotype was counted ten times or more. The V call is TRBV29-1, the J call TRBJ1-2; D is uncertain. This CDR3 has 11 residues. CDR1 and CDR2 (germline): SQVTM, ANQGSEA. V lost 5 bases and J lost 5, with 9 bases in between. The CDR3 loop is CSVSDGYGYTF. As DNA, the CDR3 is TGCAGCGTTTCGGACGGGTATGGCTACACCTTC.

The chain couples TRBV7-9 to TRBJ1-1, with D tentatively TRBD1 (6 bases). Trimming took 6 bases from V and 5 from J, leaving 19 bases between them. CDR3 length: 15 amino acids. Germline loops: CDR1 SEHNR, CDR2 FQNEAQ (reference sequence). The CDR3 DNA is TGTGCCAGCAGTCCTCGAACAGGGTGGAGAACTGAAGCTTTCTTT. Protein: CASSPRTGWRTEAFF.

The CDR3 protein is CASSPSGLAATYEQYF. CDR3 DNA sequence: TGCGCCAGCAGCCCCTCGGGACTAGCGGCAACCTACGAGCAGTACTTC. The chain links TRBV5-1 to TRBJ2-7, with 11 positions matching TRBD2. The CDR3 consists of 16 residues. J was trimmed by 2 bases and V by 4 bases; bases with no gene match: 8. In germline, CDR1 is SGHRS, CDR2 YFSETQ.

This clonotype appeared a few times. The J gene is TRBJ1-1, the V gene TRBV14; D is unclear. This CDR3 spans 13 amino acids. The V and J ends lost 2 bases and 0 bases respectively, with 4 bases between them. Germline loops: CDR1 SGHDN, CDR2 FVKESK. This CDR3 is CASSQILNTEAFF. The CDR3 coding sequence is TGTGCCAGCAGCCAAATACTGAACACTGAAGCTTTCTTT.

With respect to this clonotype: A read error may explain this, as a much larger clone is one base away. The CDR3 carries no conserved terminal phenylalanine or tryptophan, so it likely arises from a read error. This chain joins TRBV24-1 and TRBJ2-7, with 8 bases lining up with TRBD2. This CDR3 is built from 15 residues. The V and J ends lost 3 bases and 2 bases, in that order; junction bases with no gene match: 5. Germline assignment: CDR1 KGHDR and CDR2 SFDVKD. The CDR3 region is CATSDPGGGTYEQYL. The DNA for the CDR3 is TGTGCCACCAGTGATCCCGGGGGGGGGACCTACGAGCAGTACCTC.

This rearrangement joins TRBV5-1 to TRBJ1-2; a weak D match, TRBD1 (6 bases). The germline V and J ends were trimmed by 4 bases and 7 bases, with 11 bases remaining between them. Looked up from germline, CDR1 is SGHRS and CDR2 is YFSETQ. The CDR3 is 12 amino acids. CDR3 sequence reads: CASSNGGSGYTF. The CDR3 coding sequence is TGCGCCAGCAGCAACGGGGGCTCTGGCTACACCTTC. Filled out from reference TRBV5-1 and TRBJ1-2, the complete variable domain reads KAGVTQTPRYLIKTRGQQVTLSCSPISGHRSVSWYQQTPGQGLQFLFEYFSETQRNKGNFPGRFSGRQFSNSRSEMNVSTLELGDSALYLCASSNGGSGYTFGSGTRLTVV.

The chain links TRBV2 to TRBJ1-4; TRBD1 matches at 7 bases. Trimming cost V 8 bases and J 6 bases; bases outside gene matches: 12. The germline V gene encodes CDR1 SNHLY and CDR2 FYNNEI. The CDR3 length is 15 residues. The CDR3 DNA sequence: TGTGCCAGCGAGCCAACAGGGGTTTTCGATGAAAAACTGTTTTTT. This codes for CASEPTGVFDEKLFF.